A single sample gave rise to the 27 T cell receptor beta chains below, sequenced in a study of CD8+ T cells in alopecia areata. Investigators isolated RNA and reverse transcribed it into cDNA to act as the sequencing template. Generated by immunoSEQ multiplex PCR, the TCRdb table keeps only in-frame clones and is missing some. The table includes approximately 100,000 clones, 35% to 45% detected once. The sequenced sample was CD4+ T cells sorted from blood. The receptors were sampled from a human donor with alopecia areata.

The rearrangement links TRBV2 to TRBJ2-3; D is possibly TRBD2 (5 bases). With 6 bases removed from V and 2 bases from J, the gap between germline ends came to 9 bases. The germline CDR1 and CDR2 sequences are SNHLY and FYNNEI. The CDR3 is made up of 13 amino acids. The DNA of the CDR3 is TGTGCCAGCAGGCGGGCCCCCACAGATACGCAGTATTTT. Translated: CASRRAPTDTQYF.

This sequence joins TRBV7-2 and TRBJ1-1; D gene uncertain. The CDR3 consists of 14 residues. V lost 3 bases and J lost 3, with 11 bases in between. The germline gives CDR1 SGHTA, CDR2 FQGNSA. DNA of the CDR3: TGTGCCAGCAGCTTCAAGGACGGATACACTGAAGCTTTCTTT. Its protein is CASSFKDGYTEAFF.

The chain couples TRBV6-1 to TRBJ2-5; perhaps TRBD2 as D (6 bases). Deletions cut 2 bases from V and 9 bases from J, with 16 bases between. The germline V gene encodes CDR1 MNHNS and CDR2 SASEGT. The CDR3 is 14 residues long. The CDR3, as DNA: TGTGCCAGCAGTGAATCCCAGACTGGAGGGGCCCAGTACTTC. It encodes CASSESQTGGAQYF.

The chain uses TRBV30 and TRBJ2-5; TRBD2 matches at 9 bases. Unmatched junction bases numbered 10, after V lost 3 bases and J lost 5 bases. The V gene's germline CDR1 is GTSNPN and CDR2 SVGIG (reference sequence). The CDR3 extends over 15 amino acids. The DNA of the CDR3 is TGTGCCTGGAGCCCTGGGACTAGCCGAGAGGAGACCCAGTACTTC. Amino acid sequence: CAWSPGTSREETQYF.

J is TRBJ2-1 and V is TRBV30; 10 bases agree with TRBD1. V was pared by 4 bases and J by 8 bases, with 8 bases of the junction left unmatched. This CDR3 comprises 14 residues. CDR1 and CDR2 from the germline V gene are GTSNPN and SVGIG (reference sequence). The CDR3 bases are TGTGCCTGGACCCCGGGACAGGGGTTCTATGAGCAGTTCTTC. Encoded protein: CAWTPGQGFYEQFF.

The CDR3, as DNA: TGTGCCTGGAGTCGCGGTGAGGGGGCGAAAACTGAAGCTTTCTTT. Translated: CAWSRGEGAKTEAFF. V gene TRBV30 combines with J gene TRBJ1-1, with 7 bases fitting TRBD1. The CDR3 runs to 15 residues. From germline, CDR1 is GTSNPN and CDR2 SVGIG (reference sequence). V lost 2 bases to trimming and J lost 5 bases; unmatched junction nucleotides: 11. The variable domain in full, completed from reference TRBV30 and TRBJ1-1, reads SQTIHQWPATLVQPVGSPLSLECTVEGTSNPNLYWYRQAAGRGLQLLFYSVGIGQISSEVPQNLSASRPQDRQFILSSKKLLLSDSGFYLCAWSRGEGAKTEAFFGQGTRLTVV.

A remark on this clone: The sample has other DNA sequences that encode this CDR3 too. The chain combines TRBV29-1 with TRBJ2-3; no definite D call. The CDR3 runs to 12 residues. Trimming cost V 4 bases and J 1 base, with 6 bases left between them. In germline, CDR1 is SQVTM, CDR2 ANQGSEA. CDR3 residues: CSVGQGTDTQYF. In DNA, the CDR3 is TGCAGCGTTGGGCAGGGCACAGATACGCAGTATTTT.

In its sample, this clone was seen once. The chain links TRBV4-2 to TRBJ1-6; D perhaps matches TRBD1 (5 bases). This CDR3 region has 15 residues. Trimming pared 0 bases from V and 9 bases from J, leaving 12 bases between. Germline V gives CDR1 LGHNA, CDR2 YNFKEQ. This CDR3 reads CASSQDRRAGSPLHF. The CDR3 nucleotides are TGTGCCAGCAGCCAAGATCGCAGGGCCGGTTCACCCCTCCACTTT.

The V call is TRBV29-1, the J call TRBJ1-1, with D unresolved. V shed 4 bases and J shed 1 base, with 7 bases lying between them. The CDR3 contains 12 residues. Per the germline V gene, CDR1 is SQVTM and CDR2 is ANQGSEA. The CDR3 region is CSVGRQNTEAFF. The CDR3 DNA reads TGCAGCGTTGGGCGGCAGAACACTGAAGCTTTCTTT.

The genes are TRBV4-3 and TRBJ2-7, with a possible D match to TRBD2 (6 bases). Per germline, CDR1 LGHNA and CDR2 YSLEER. This CDR3 has 15 amino acids. V was pared by 0 bases and J by 6 bases, with 15 bases between. The CDR3 sequence: CASSQDSRRVFEQYF. CDR3 DNA: TGCGCCAGCAGCCAAGATTCTCGGAGGGTTTTCGAGCAGTACTTC.

The chain recombines TRBV29-1 with TRBJ2-2; 11 nucleotides align to TRBD1. The CDR3 covers 14 residues. In germline, CDR1 is SQVTM, CDR2 ANQGSEA. After removal of 8 bases from V and 5 bases from J, the junction contained 7 bases not matched to a gene. The CDR3 sequence: CSILGQGGTGELFF. CDR3 in DNA: TGCAGCATCTTGGGACAGGGGGGTACCGGGGAGCTGTTTTTT.

The table lists this clone with a few counts. The chain uses TRBV30 and TRBJ1-1, with D possibly being TRBD1 (5 bases). This CDR3 is built from 13 residues. CDR1 GTSNPN and CDR2 SVGIG come from the germline V gene (reference sequence). With 5 bases removed from V and 3 bases from J, the gap between germline ends came to 13 bases. In DNA form, the CDR3 reads TGTGCCTGGGAGCTTCCGGGGGACACTGAAGCTTTCTTT. The encoded protein is CAWELPGDTEAFF. The entire variable domain, with the rest obtained from reference TRBV30 and TRBJ1-1, is as follows: SQTIHQWPATLVQPVGSPLSLECTVEGTSNPNLYWYRQAAGRGLQLLFYSVGIGQISSEVPQNLSASRPQDRQFILSSKKLLLSDSGFYLCAWELPGDTEAFFGQGTRLTVV.

The chain carries TRBV28 and TRBJ1-5, with no clear D. CDR3 length equals 15 residues. Germline V gene sequence: CDR1 MDHEN, CDR2 SYDVKM. The germline V and J ends were trimmed by 3 bases and 7 bases, with 16 bases remaining between them. The CDR3 DNA is TGTGCCAGCAGTTTCCACCCCGGATGGGAACAGCCCCAGCATTTT. This translates into CASSFHPGWEQPQHF. Filled out from reference TRBV28 and TRBJ1-5, the complete variable domain reads DVKVTQSSRYLVKRTGEKVFLECVQDMDHENMFWYRQDPGLGLRLIYFSYDVKMKEKGDIPEGYSVSREKKERFSLILESASTNQTSMYLCASSFHPGWEQPQHFGDGTRLSIL.

This clone occurred a few times. The CDR3, as DNA: TGCAGCGTTGAGGGGGCTTACTACAATGAGCAGTTCTTC. This encodes CSVEGAYYNEQFF. The chain employs TRBV29-1 and TRBJ2-1; the D gene is possibly TRBD1 (6 bases). CDR1 and CDR2 (germline): SQVTM, ANQGSEA. The CDR3 is 13 residues long. The V end lost 3 bases, the J end lost 3 bases, and 9 bases lay between the germline ends.

This rearrangement joins TRBV5-1 to TRBJ1-2; 10 positions agree with TRBD1. Germline-derived CDR1 and CDR2 are SGHRS and YFSETQ. This CDR3 has 15 residues. J gave up 2 bases and V 4 bases, and 5 bases lay outside the gene matches. The CDR3 coding sequence is TGCGCCAGCAGCCTCGGGACAGGGGCCAACTATGGCTACACCTTC. Translation: CASSLGTGANYGYTF.

This clone has only a few counts. This sequence joins TRBV29-1 and TRBJ2-7; TRBD1 agrees at 9 bases. Germline V CDR1 and CDR2: SQVTM, ANQGSEA. V dropped 6 bases and J dropped 5; count of bases not matched to a gene: 11. The length of the CDR3 is 14 residues. The CDR3 here is CSVERTGASDEQYF. The DNA for the CDR3 is TGCAGCGTAGAGCGGACAGGGGCTTCGGACGAGCAGTACTTC.

Only a few counts were recorded for this clone. V usage is TRBV5-1 and J usage is TRBJ2-3; either TRBD1 or TRBD2 may supply D (5 bases each). The CDR3 runs to 15 residues. Germline V gene data show CDR1 as SGHRS and CDR2 as YFSETQ. The V end was cut by 3 bases, the J end by 2 bases, with 13 bases between. CDR3 nucleotides: TGCGCCAGCAGCTCACTAGGGGTAAACACAGATACGCAGTATTTT. Translating gives CASSSLGVNTDTQYF.

The chain is built from TRBV2 and TRBJ2-6; 11 nucleotides match TRBD1. J lost 2 bases, V lost 9 bases, and 3 bases had no gene match. This CDR3 spans 15 amino acids. Looked up from germline, CDR1 is SNHLY and CDR2 is FYNNEI. CDR3 sequence reads: CASGQGAPGANVLTF. For the CDR3, the DNA is TGTGCCAGTGGACAGGGGGCGCCTGGGGCCAACGTCCTGACTTTC.

The genes are TRBV30 and TRBJ2-1; D gene ambiguous. Trimming removed 1 base at V and 0 bases at J, with 10 bases between. Germline loops: CDR1 GTSNPN, CDR2 SVGIG (reference sequence). This CDR3 is built from 15 residues. The CDR3 DNA sequence: TGTGCCTGGAGTGAGGGTCAGAGCTCCTACAATGAGCAGTTCTTC. The encoded protein is CAWSEGQSSYNEQFF. The variable domain in full, completed from reference TRBV30 and TRBJ2-1, reads SQTIHQWPATLVQPVGSPLSLECTVEGTSNPNLYWYRQAAGRGLQLLFYSVGIGQISSEVPQNLSASRPQDRQFILSSKKLLLSDSGFYLCAWSEGQSSYNEQFFGPGTRLTVL.

The genes are TRBV11-2 and TRBJ1-6; 11 bases line up with TRBD1. The V segment lost 5 bases and the J segment 9 bases; nucleotides outside the gene matches: 6. The CDR3 has 15 residues. Germline V CDR1 and CDR2: SGHAT, FQNNGV. The CDR3 region is CASSVTGTGGSPLHF. The CDR3 DNA reads as TGTGCCAGCAGCGTCACCGGGACAGGGGGTTCACCCCTCCACTTT.

This clone was counted a few times. V is TRBV18 and J is TRBJ2-3; D remains ambiguous. The CDR3 loop spans 15 amino acids. V gave up 2 bases and J gave up 8 bases, with 17 bases separating them. The germline V gene has CDR1 KGHSH and CDR2 LQKENI. The CDR3 DNA sequence: TGTGCCAGCTCACCAAACGCCGAGAATGGAGCTACGCAGTATTTT. As protein: CASSPNAENGATQYF.

Only a few counts were recorded for this clone. The J gene is TRBJ2-7, the V gene TRBV25-1; a weak D match, TRBD1 (5 bases). CDR3 length: 13 residues. Trimming left V 4 bases short and J 3 bases short, with 10 bases between. CDR1 is MGHDK, CDR2 SYGVNS, per germline. The CDR3 DNA reads as TGTGCCAGCAGTGCCCAGGGAAGCTACGAGCAGTACTTC. This gives the protein CASSAQGSYEQYF.

The sample holds one count of this clone. The genes are TRBV25-1 and TRBJ1-5; no firm D call. In germline, CDR1 is MGHDK, CDR2 SYGVNS. V was pared by 9 bases and J by 6 bases, with 18 bases between. This CDR3 spans 14 amino acids. This CDR3 is CARPYTPTGQPQHF. The CDR3 coding sequence is TGTGCCAGACCTTATACCCCGACGGGTCAGCCCCAGCATTTT. The full variable domain, in which reference TRBV25-1 and TRBJ1-5 provide the parts outside the CDR3, is EADIYQTPRYLVIGTGKKITLECSQTMGHDKMYWYQQDPGMELHLIHYSYGVNSTEKGDLSSESTVSRIRTEHFPLTLESARPSHTSQYLCARPYTPTGQPQHFGDGTRLSIL.

This clone appeared a few times. The chain couples TRBV23-1 to TRBJ1-1; TRBD1 is a possible D gene (6 bases). TRBV23-1 counts as an open reading frame of uncertain function. V gave up 11 bases and J gave up 11 bases, with 24 bases separating them. This CDR3 region has 13 residues. The CDR3 DNA follows: TGCGCCGCGAAGAAGCCGCCGCGAGGGGGGGCTTTCTTT. As protein: CAAKKPPRGGAFF.

This chain joins TRBV5-1 and TRBJ1-5; D is perhaps TRBD1 (6 bases). V lost 0 bases to trimming and J lost 7 bases, with 11 bases between them. CDR1 and CDR2 (germline): SGHRS, YFSETQ. The CDR3 consists of 14 residues. The CDR3 nucleotides are TGCGCCAGCAGCTTGGGCTCCAGGGGCCAGCCCCAGCATTTT. Its translation is CASSLGSRGQPQHF. The full variable domain, completed using reference TRBV5-1 and TRBJ1-5, is KAGVTQTPRYLIKTRGQQVTLSCSPISGHRSVSWYQQTPGQGLQFLFEYFSETQRNKGNFPGRFSGRQFSNSRSEMNVSTLELGDSALYLCASSLGSRGQPQHFGDGTRLSIL.

This clone was recorded a few times. The gene calls are TRBV29-1 and TRBJ2-1; 11 bases map to TRBD1. Losses at the gene ends were 6 bases for V and 6 bases for J; bases not matched to a gene: 4. CDR3 length: 13 residues. CDR1 is SQVTM, CDR2 ANQGSEA, per germline. This CDR3 reads CSVTGTGGNEQFF. CDR3 DNA: TGCAGCGTCACCGGGACAGGGGGCAATGAGCAGTTCTTC.

The chain is built from TRBV30 and TRBJ2-1; TRBD2 aligns across 7 bases. In germline, CDR1 is GTSNPN, CDR2 SVGIG (reference sequence). After removal of 3 bases from V and 2 bases from J, the junction contained 10 bases not matched to a gene. The CDR3 runs to 16 residues. The CDR3 is CAWSQPGRGPYNEQFF. The DNA of the CDR3 is TGTGCCTGGAGCCAACCTGGGAGGGGACCCTACAATGAGCAGTTCTTC. The variable domain in full, completed from reference TRBV30 and TRBJ2-1, reads SQTIHQWPATLVQPVGSPLSLECTVEGTSNPNLYWYRQAAGRGLQLLFYSVGIGQISSEVPQNLSASRPQDRQFILSSKKLLLSDSGFYLCAWSQPGRGPYNEQFFGPGTRLTVL.